This paragraph covers one T cell receptor (beta chain) sequence. Its antigen remains unknown. Here immunoSEQ multiplex PCR was the method, and the copy in TCRdb shows in-frame clones only, minus some. The sample contains under 11,000 clones, over 55% of which appear only once. This specimen comes from a study of CD4+ T cells in melanoma. Study-wide results and limits: Neoantigen-specific CD4+ T cells in melanoma reportedly had diverse differentiation states. A reported correlation linked neoantigen-specific CD4+ T cells to CD8+, macrophage and B cell function.

This CDR3 comprises 16 residues. Per the germline V gene, CDR1 is KGHSH and CDR2 is LQKENI. After removal of 3 bases from V and 2 bases from J, the junction contained 6 bases not matched to a gene. V and J are TRBV18 and TRBJ2-3, with 9 bases that match TRBD1. The sequenced material came from cells from a culture (not recorded whether cultured in vitro). The origin of this receptor is a human donor with melanoma. The CDR3 here is CASSPLGTGTTDTQYF. In DNA, the CDR3 is TGTGCCAGCTCACCGCTGGGGACAGGGACCACAGATACGCAGTATTTT.